This T cell receptor (beta chain) was sequenced for a study of blood T cell repertoires in COVID-19. Across the study: Acute-phase and convalescent COVID-19 samples originated in the United States, Italy and Spain.

Cohort 3 recovery required two negative PCRs, clearance, or symptom resolution. Measured with immunoSEQ multiplex PCR; TCRdb has only the in-frame clones, and not every one. This sample has hundreds of thousands of clones, with roughly 84% found just once. The clonotype was recovered from a woman in her thirties who had recovered from COVID-19. The specimen sequenced was PBMCs or T cells enriched from blood (not recorded which).

In nucleotides, the CDR3 is TGCAGTGCTAGTAAAGGCCTCCTAGGATACGAGCAGTACTTC. Its translation is CSASKGLLGYEQYF. V and J are TRBV20-1 and TRBJ2-7; D ambiguous. V was pared by 3 bases and J by 4 bases, with 16 bases between. Germline CDR1 DFQATT, CDR2 SNEGSKA (reference sequence). CDR3 length: 14 amino acids.